The 27 T cell receptor beta chains below were found in one sample sequenced in a study of beta chain features in type 1 diabetes. Whole-study findings and limits: Among all four CD4+ subsets, Type 1 diabetes patients had TCRB CDR3s that were moderately but significantly shorter.

The antigens these receptors bind are not known. Expressed TCRB transcripts were sequenced because the isolated RNA had all been reverse transcribed beforehand. TCRdb's copy holds only in-frame clones and misses some; the assay was immunoSEQ multiplex PCR. Of hundreds of thousands of clones listed, roughly 13% are singletons. Source material: naive CD4+ T cells from blood. The receptors stem from a man in his late teens or twenties with type 1 diabetes.

This clone has just a few counts. J is TRBJ2-7 and V is TRBV4-2, with no clear D. This CDR3 has 13 amino acids. The V and J ends lost 2 bases and 2 bases respectively, with 7 bases between them. The germline V gene has CDR1 LGHNA and CDR2 YNFKEQ. CDR3 in DNA: TGTGCCAGCAGCCAATCGCCGGCCTACGAGCAGTACTTC. This encodes CASSQSPAYEQYF.

The chain uses TRBV29-1 and TRBJ2-1, with TRBD1 identical over 10 bases. This CDR3 region has 12 residues. Trimming at V came to 6 bases and at J to 7 bases, leaving 3 bases not matched to a gene. The germline V gene encodes CDR1 SQVTM and CDR2 ANQGSEA. CDR3 sequence reads: CSVDRGVNEQFF. CDR3 nucleotides: TGCAGCGTGGACAGGGGGGTGAATGAGCAGTTCTTC.

The CDR3 loop reads CASSYDQRGEGDTQYF. In nucleotides, the CDR3 is TGTGCCAGCAGTTACGACCAGCGGGGGGAGGGAGATACGCAGTATTTT. The chain uses TRBV6-5 and TRBJ2-3, with 9 bases fitting TRBD2. The CDR3 is 16 amino acids. Germline CDR1 is MNHEY and CDR2 is SVGAGI. The V segment lost 2 bases and the J segment 5 bases; nucleotides outside the gene matches: 8.

The chain employs TRBV9 and TRBJ2-1; D gene ambiguous. The CDR3 runs to 16 residues. Trimming removed 0 bases from V and 0 bases from J, with 10 bases in between. Per the germline V gene, CDR1 is SGDLS and CDR2 is YYNGEE. The CDR3 loop is CASSVAPQSSYNEQFF. CDR3 DNA sequence: TGTGCCAGCAGCGTAGCCCCCCAGAGCTCCTACAATGAGCAGTTCTTC.

The gene calls are TRBV7-3 and TRBJ2-1; 7 bases map to TRBD2. This CDR3 comprises 15 residues. Germline CDR1 is SGHTA and CDR2 is FQGTGA. V dropped 1 base and J dropped 7; count of bases not matched to a gene: 7. CDR3 DNA sequence: TGTGCCAGCAGCTTAAGGGAGGGTGAATTTAATGAGCAGTTCTTC. Amino acids: CASSLREGEFNEQFF.

The chain recombines TRBV2 with TRBJ2-7, with 7 bases identical to TRBD2. V trimming: 3 bases; J trimming: 0 bases; junction bases outside the gene matches: 2. Looked up from germline, CDR1 is SNHLY and CDR2 is FYNNEI. The CDR3 is 14 amino acids. CDR3 in amino acids: CASSERESSYEQYF. CDR3 DNA: TGTGCCAGCAGTGAGCGGGAGAGCTCCTACGAGCAGTACTTC. Full variable domain (remainder filled in from reference TRBV2 and TRBJ2-7): EPEVTQTPSHQVTQMGQEVILRCVPISNHLYFYWYRQILGQKVEFLVSFYNNEISEKSEIFDDQFSVERPDGSNFTLKIRSTKLEDSAMYFCASSERESSYEQYFGPGTRLTVT.

This clone came up a few times. The gene calls are TRBV30 and TRBJ2-3; 9 nucleotides line up with TRBD2. This CDR3 has 16 amino acids. The V segment lost 4 bases and the J segment 0 bases; nucleotides outside the gene matches: 8. Germline CDR1 reads GTSNPN; CDR2 reads SVGIG (reference sequence). The CDR3 coding sequence is TGTGCCTGGACCCTGGGACTAGCAGAGAGCACAGATACGCAGTATTTT. Translated, it gives CAWTLGLAESTDTQYF.

This clone has only a few counts. Other nucleotide sequences in the sample specify the same CDR3. This chain uses TRBV15 with TRBJ2-7, with D perhaps TRBD1 (5 bases). V lost 0 bases and J lost 3, with 9 bases in between. This CDR3 is 14 amino acids long. Germline V CDR1 and CDR2: LNHNV, YYDKDF (reference sequence). This chain's CDR3 is CATSRDGQGYEQYF. CDR3 DNA: TGTGCCACCAGCAGAGATGGCCAGGGCTACGAGCAGTACTTC.

This clone was recorded a few times. The chain combines TRBV28 with TRBJ2-5; tentative D call: TRBD1 (5 bases). The CDR3 is made up of 14 amino acids. V lost 5 bases and J 5 bases, leaving 15 bases between the germline ends. In germline, CDR1 is MDHEN, CDR2 SYDVKM. The DNA of the CDR3 is TGTGCCAGCAGTCCCCCAGGGTCCCAGGAGACCCAGTACTTC. Residues: CASSPPGSQETQYF.

V gene TRBV25-1 combines with J gene TRBJ2-4; a possible D gene is TRBD2 (6 bases). V dropped 6 bases and J dropped 7 bases, with 16 bases sitting between them. The germline V gene has CDR1 MGHDK and CDR2 SYGVNS. This CDR3 is 14 amino acids long. In DNA form, the CDR3 reads TGTGCCAGCAGCCCCGGGGGACGGGATAACATTCAGTACTTC. It encodes CASSPGGRDNIQYF.

This clone is a singleton in its sample. The gene calls are TRBV6-4 and TRBJ1-2, with 8 positions matching TRBD1. CDR3 size: 16 residues. The ends lost 10 bases at V and 4 bases at J; junction bases unmatched: 17. The germline gives CDR1 MRHNA, CDR2 SNTAGT. CDR3 in DNA: TGTGCCACTGACAAGACATGGACAGGGAGTTGCTATGGCTACACCTTC. Residues: CATDKTWTGSCYGYTF.

V is TRBV5-1 and J is TRBJ2-1; 7 nucleotides agree with TRBD1. CDR3 length equals 16 residues. The V gene's germline CDR1 is SGHRS and CDR2 YFSETQ. Trimming removed 0 bases from V and 4 bases from J; junction bases left unmatched: 7. The CDR3 loop reads CASSLEGDSFYNEQFF. The CDR3 nucleotides are TGCGCCAGCAGCTTGGAAGGGGACAGCTTTTACAATGAGCAGTTCTTC.

This clone showed up just a few times. CDR3 sequence reads: CASSQDMGLATDTQYF. CDR3 in DNA: TGCGCCAGCAGCCAAGATATGGGACTAGCTACCGATACGCAGTATTTT. V usage is TRBV4-3 and J usage is TRBJ2-3; 9 bases map to TRBD2. There are 16 residues in the CDR3. J gave up 6 bases and V 0 bases, and 7 bases lay outside the gene matches. Germline CDR1 LGHNA, CDR2 YSLEER.

This clone appeared a few times. V usage is TRBV28 and J usage is TRBJ2-7; D gene ambiguous. V was clipped by 7 bases and J by 4 bases, with 17 bases between them. Per the germline V gene, CDR1 is MDHEN and CDR2 is SYDVKM. This CDR3 contains 14 residues. CDR3 bases: TGTGCCAGCACCCCAAAGTCGCTGTCGTACGAGCAGTACTTC. It yields the protein CASTPKSLSYEQYF.

This clone has more than one count but fewer than ten. The gene calls are TRBV27 and TRBJ2-6; 7 positions agree with TRBD1. This CDR3 has 17 residues. With V trimmed by 3 bases and J by 3 bases, 8 bases remained unmatched. Germline loops: CDR1 MNHEY, CDR2 SMNVEV (reference sequence). Here the CDR3 reads CASSLGPGGFGANVLTF. In DNA form, the CDR3 reads TGTGCCAGCAGTTTGGGACCAGGGGGTTTTGGGGCCAACGTCCTGACTTTC.

V and J are TRBV7-9 and TRBJ1-2; D may be TRBD1 (5 bases). There are 13 residues in the CDR3. Per the germline V gene, CDR1 is SEHNR and CDR2 is FQNEAQ (reference sequence). V lost 1 base and J lost 6, with 9 bases in between. CDR3 protein: CASSLEQGDGYTF. CDR3 in DNA: TGTGCCAGCAGCTTAGAGCAGGGTGATGGCTACACCTTC.

This chain uses TRBV30 with TRBJ2-2; no definite D call. V lost 7 bases, J lost 6 bases, and 15 bases lay in between. The CDR3 loop spans 13 amino acids. From germline, CDR1 is GTSNPN and CDR2 SVGIG (reference sequence). The CDR3 loop is CASGSYRPGELFF. CDR3 nucleotides: TGTGCCTCCGGATCTTACCGGCCCGGGGAGCTGTTTTTT.

This rearrangement joins TRBV2 to TRBJ2-2; D ambiguous. This CDR3 contains 11 residues. With 7 bases removed from V and 6 bases from J, the gap between germline ends came to 6 bases. Germline V gives CDR1 SNHLY, CDR2 FYNNEI. CDR3 sequence (DNA): TGTGCCAGCACCTATGCCGGGGAGCTGTTTTTT. Translated, it gives CASTYAGELFF. Drawing the rest from reference TRBV2 and TRBJ2-2, the complete variable domain is EPEVTQTPSHQVTQMGQEVILRCVPISNHLYFYWYRQILGQKVEFLVSFYNNEISEKSEIFDDQFSVERPDGSNFTLKIRSTKLEDSAMYFCASTYAGELFFGEGSRLTVL.

In its sample, this clone was seen a few times. V usage is TRBV30 and J usage is TRBJ1-5; D may be TRBD1 (6 bases). The CDR3 consists of 14 residues. The ends were cut back, 1 base at V and 2 bases at J, with 9 bases in the middle. Per the germline V gene, CDR1 is GTSNPN and CDR2 is SVGIG (reference sequence). The CDR3 DNA reads as TGTGCCTGGAGTGGGGGGCCGGGCAATCAGCCCCAGCATTTT. This gives the protein CAWSGGPGNQPQHF.

This clone was counted a few times. The same CDR3 arises from other DNA sequences in this sample as well. V usage is TRBV18 and J usage is TRBJ1-5; unclear D gene. This CDR3 is built from 13 residues. Trimming pared 3 bases from V and 4 bases from J, leaving 7 bases between. Germline V CDR1 and CDR2: KGHSH, LQKENI. The CDR3 sequence: CASSPGENQPQHF. The CDR3 DNA is TGTGCCAGCTCACCGGGAGAGAATCAGCCCCAGCATTTT.

This clone was observed a few times. The V and J genes are TRBV7-2 and TRBJ2-7, with 7 nucleotides matching TRBD1. Germline CDR1 is SGHTA and CDR2 is FQGNSA. V lost 4 bases to trimming and J lost 0 bases; unmatched junction nucleotides: 6. This CDR3 comprises 15 residues. CDR3 bases: TGTGCCAGCAGCTCGTTGACAGGGCTCTCCTACGAGCAGTACTTC. This encodes CASSSLTGLSYEQYF.

This chain uses TRBV5-1 with TRBJ2-5; 9 bases line up with TRBD1. From germline, CDR1 is SGHRS and CDR2 YFSETQ. The J segment lost 1 base and the V segment lost 4 bases, leaving 8 bases of the junction unmatched. This CDR3 region has 16 residues. The CDR3 loop reads CASSHYPGQGQETQYF. As DNA, the CDR3 is TGCGCCAGCAGCCACTACCCGGGACAGGGCCAAGAGACCCAGTACTTC.

The genes are TRBV7-9 and TRBJ1-5; D possibly corresponds to TRBD1 (6 bases). Germline-derived CDR1 and CDR2 are SEHNR and FQNEAQ (reference sequence). This CDR3 has 15 amino acids. Trimming stripped 0 bases from V and 5 bases from J, with 11 bases between. The CDR3 DNA follows: TGTGCCAGCAGCTTAGCCCTTGGGGGGCATCAGCCCCAGCATTTT. Protein: CASSLALGGHQPQHF.

Here the CDR3 reads CASSLTGGDTQYF. The CDR3 region has the DNA TGTGCCAGCAGCTTGACAGGAGGAGATACGCAGTATTTT. The chain carries TRBV5-6 and TRBJ2-3; the D gene could be TRBD1 or TRBD2 (5 bases each). With 1 base removed from V and 5 bases from J, the gap between germline ends came to 8 bases. CDR1 and CDR2 from the germline V gene are SGHDT and YYEEEE. The CDR3 has 13 residues.

This clone was counted only a few times. V gene TRBV28 combines with J gene TRBJ1-5; D perhaps matches TRBD1 (5 bases). Germline CDR1 reads MDHEN; CDR2 reads SYDVKM. The CDR3 runs to 14 residues. The germline V and J ends were trimmed by 10 bases and 6 bases, with 19 bases remaining between them. The CDR3 spells CAITLIQGTQPQHF. The CDR3 nucleotides are TGTGCCATCACTCTGATCCAGGGCACTCAGCCCCAGCATTTT.

This clone has a handful of counts. The gene calls are TRBV30 and TRBJ2-5; D gene uncertain. V was cut by 0 bases and J by 2 bases, with 7 bases left in between. In germline, CDR1 is GTSNPN, CDR2 SVGIG (reference sequence). There are 13 residues in the CDR3. The CDR3 nucleotides read TGTGCCTGGAGTGTGTCCGGACAAGAGACCCAGTACTTC. This encodes CAWSVSGQETQYF.

The chain links TRBV30 to TRBJ2-3; the match to TRBD1 covers 8 bases. Germline values: CDR1 GTSNPN, CDR2 SVGIG (reference sequence). The CDR3 contains 15 residues. Trimming took 2 bases from V and 0 from J; bases not matched to a gene: 4. The CDR3 sequence is CAWSPRTGSTDTQYF. Here the CDR3 DNA reads TGTGCCTGGAGTCCCCGGACAGGGAGCACAGATACGCAGTATTTT. The variable domain in full, completed from reference TRBV30 and TRBJ2-3, reads SQTIHQWPATLVQPVGSPLSLECTVEGTSNPNLYWYRQAAGRGLQLLFYSVGIGQISSEVPQNLSASRPQDRQFILSSKKLLLSDSGFYLCAWSPRTGSTDTQYFGPGTRLTVL.